This is a list of T cell receptor beta chains from one sample in a study of shared clonotypes between healthy human individuals. Method: immunoSEQ multiplex PCR; TCRdb's copy keeps in-frame clones and lacks some. The repertoire consists of hundreds of thousands of clones, with 90% to 95% occurring once and the leading ten covering over 0.09%. Source material: naive CD8+ T cells sorted from blood. These receptors came from a woman aged 25 to 45 in good health. CDR3s include the opening cysteine and the closing phenylalanine or tryptophan. Some rows have no size entry. The others give once, few or many, or a class for an expanded clone.

size | V | CDR3
. | TRBV19 | CASSERAYSYEQYF
. | TRBV29-1 | CSLRLENSYNEQFF
. | TRBV27 | CASSLGTSGKNIQYF
. | TRBV25-1 | CASSGRTSGNQETQYF
. | TRBV7-6 | CASSDGLDEQYF
. | TRBV9 | CASSGQWKGMNTEAFF
. | TRBV27 | CASGSGSYEQYF
once | TRBV18 | CASSPKDSPYEQYF
. | TRBV28 | CASMRRGVNEQFF
. | TRBV28 | CASSLLEGAPDTQYF
. | TRBV5-1 | CASSMTGGYEQYF
. | TRBV4-1 | CASSQSQSTDTQYF
. | TRBV10-1 | CASSESPGFYEQFF
. | TRBV27 | CASQVSRNTEAFF
. | TRBV7-9 | CCLVDINSYEQYF
. | TRBV19 | CASSILGDTEAFF
. | TRBV2 | CASSEAGRTSTDTQYF
once | TRBV28 | CASSPYSGGNEQYF
few | TRBV5-4 | CASSFDWAQEKAFF
few | TRBV10-2 | CASTQGSEAFF
. | TRBV15 | CATSYGNIQYF
. | TRBV28 | CASRPTGGYEQYF
. | TRBV27 | CASSLGTGAYEQYF
. | TRBV5-4 | CASSLSAGGSYEQYF
. | TRBV9 | CASSVGLAGGKAYEQYF
. | TRBV6-5 | CASSYSTQGNEQFF
. | TRBV27 | CASSQGLAYEQYF
. | TRBV9 | CASSSWTDYNEQFF
. | TRBV4-2 | CASSQEGPTYEQYF
. | TRBV29-1 | CSVEDPRVAYEQYF
. | TRBV15 | CATSRTGQGFRYEQYF
. | TRBV20-1 | CSARSEYEQYF
. | TRBV9 | CASSLLAGLWNEQFF
. | TRBV7-9 | CASSLGGSGYEQYF
once | TRBV27 | CASSPRGRGGTEAFF
. | TRBV14 | CASSPGLAGVDEQFF
. | TRBV5-6 | CASSVDGTYPRGGYEQYF
. | TRBV9 | CASSEGHGTSGTYEQYF
. | TRBV11-1 | CASSLARGRLTGELFF
. | TRBV27 | CASSFTGGGQPQHF
. | TRBV6-5 | CASSYSTQIGYEQYF
. | TRBV27 | CASSYQGEHYGYTF
. | TRBV11-2 | CASSSDGLFYNEQFF
. | TRBV7-8 | CASSLGPGLNYF
. | TRBV29-1 | CSVVSSVSYEQYF
. | TRBV27 | CASSLSRDRGLSEQYF
. | TRBV14 | CASSQDGGAGVNTEAFF
. | TRBV30 | CAGQGAHEKLFF
once | TRBV30 | CAWSLGTDTQYF
. | TRBV4-1 | CASSQRQDIYEQYF
. | TRBV9 | CASSVGQVDYGYTF